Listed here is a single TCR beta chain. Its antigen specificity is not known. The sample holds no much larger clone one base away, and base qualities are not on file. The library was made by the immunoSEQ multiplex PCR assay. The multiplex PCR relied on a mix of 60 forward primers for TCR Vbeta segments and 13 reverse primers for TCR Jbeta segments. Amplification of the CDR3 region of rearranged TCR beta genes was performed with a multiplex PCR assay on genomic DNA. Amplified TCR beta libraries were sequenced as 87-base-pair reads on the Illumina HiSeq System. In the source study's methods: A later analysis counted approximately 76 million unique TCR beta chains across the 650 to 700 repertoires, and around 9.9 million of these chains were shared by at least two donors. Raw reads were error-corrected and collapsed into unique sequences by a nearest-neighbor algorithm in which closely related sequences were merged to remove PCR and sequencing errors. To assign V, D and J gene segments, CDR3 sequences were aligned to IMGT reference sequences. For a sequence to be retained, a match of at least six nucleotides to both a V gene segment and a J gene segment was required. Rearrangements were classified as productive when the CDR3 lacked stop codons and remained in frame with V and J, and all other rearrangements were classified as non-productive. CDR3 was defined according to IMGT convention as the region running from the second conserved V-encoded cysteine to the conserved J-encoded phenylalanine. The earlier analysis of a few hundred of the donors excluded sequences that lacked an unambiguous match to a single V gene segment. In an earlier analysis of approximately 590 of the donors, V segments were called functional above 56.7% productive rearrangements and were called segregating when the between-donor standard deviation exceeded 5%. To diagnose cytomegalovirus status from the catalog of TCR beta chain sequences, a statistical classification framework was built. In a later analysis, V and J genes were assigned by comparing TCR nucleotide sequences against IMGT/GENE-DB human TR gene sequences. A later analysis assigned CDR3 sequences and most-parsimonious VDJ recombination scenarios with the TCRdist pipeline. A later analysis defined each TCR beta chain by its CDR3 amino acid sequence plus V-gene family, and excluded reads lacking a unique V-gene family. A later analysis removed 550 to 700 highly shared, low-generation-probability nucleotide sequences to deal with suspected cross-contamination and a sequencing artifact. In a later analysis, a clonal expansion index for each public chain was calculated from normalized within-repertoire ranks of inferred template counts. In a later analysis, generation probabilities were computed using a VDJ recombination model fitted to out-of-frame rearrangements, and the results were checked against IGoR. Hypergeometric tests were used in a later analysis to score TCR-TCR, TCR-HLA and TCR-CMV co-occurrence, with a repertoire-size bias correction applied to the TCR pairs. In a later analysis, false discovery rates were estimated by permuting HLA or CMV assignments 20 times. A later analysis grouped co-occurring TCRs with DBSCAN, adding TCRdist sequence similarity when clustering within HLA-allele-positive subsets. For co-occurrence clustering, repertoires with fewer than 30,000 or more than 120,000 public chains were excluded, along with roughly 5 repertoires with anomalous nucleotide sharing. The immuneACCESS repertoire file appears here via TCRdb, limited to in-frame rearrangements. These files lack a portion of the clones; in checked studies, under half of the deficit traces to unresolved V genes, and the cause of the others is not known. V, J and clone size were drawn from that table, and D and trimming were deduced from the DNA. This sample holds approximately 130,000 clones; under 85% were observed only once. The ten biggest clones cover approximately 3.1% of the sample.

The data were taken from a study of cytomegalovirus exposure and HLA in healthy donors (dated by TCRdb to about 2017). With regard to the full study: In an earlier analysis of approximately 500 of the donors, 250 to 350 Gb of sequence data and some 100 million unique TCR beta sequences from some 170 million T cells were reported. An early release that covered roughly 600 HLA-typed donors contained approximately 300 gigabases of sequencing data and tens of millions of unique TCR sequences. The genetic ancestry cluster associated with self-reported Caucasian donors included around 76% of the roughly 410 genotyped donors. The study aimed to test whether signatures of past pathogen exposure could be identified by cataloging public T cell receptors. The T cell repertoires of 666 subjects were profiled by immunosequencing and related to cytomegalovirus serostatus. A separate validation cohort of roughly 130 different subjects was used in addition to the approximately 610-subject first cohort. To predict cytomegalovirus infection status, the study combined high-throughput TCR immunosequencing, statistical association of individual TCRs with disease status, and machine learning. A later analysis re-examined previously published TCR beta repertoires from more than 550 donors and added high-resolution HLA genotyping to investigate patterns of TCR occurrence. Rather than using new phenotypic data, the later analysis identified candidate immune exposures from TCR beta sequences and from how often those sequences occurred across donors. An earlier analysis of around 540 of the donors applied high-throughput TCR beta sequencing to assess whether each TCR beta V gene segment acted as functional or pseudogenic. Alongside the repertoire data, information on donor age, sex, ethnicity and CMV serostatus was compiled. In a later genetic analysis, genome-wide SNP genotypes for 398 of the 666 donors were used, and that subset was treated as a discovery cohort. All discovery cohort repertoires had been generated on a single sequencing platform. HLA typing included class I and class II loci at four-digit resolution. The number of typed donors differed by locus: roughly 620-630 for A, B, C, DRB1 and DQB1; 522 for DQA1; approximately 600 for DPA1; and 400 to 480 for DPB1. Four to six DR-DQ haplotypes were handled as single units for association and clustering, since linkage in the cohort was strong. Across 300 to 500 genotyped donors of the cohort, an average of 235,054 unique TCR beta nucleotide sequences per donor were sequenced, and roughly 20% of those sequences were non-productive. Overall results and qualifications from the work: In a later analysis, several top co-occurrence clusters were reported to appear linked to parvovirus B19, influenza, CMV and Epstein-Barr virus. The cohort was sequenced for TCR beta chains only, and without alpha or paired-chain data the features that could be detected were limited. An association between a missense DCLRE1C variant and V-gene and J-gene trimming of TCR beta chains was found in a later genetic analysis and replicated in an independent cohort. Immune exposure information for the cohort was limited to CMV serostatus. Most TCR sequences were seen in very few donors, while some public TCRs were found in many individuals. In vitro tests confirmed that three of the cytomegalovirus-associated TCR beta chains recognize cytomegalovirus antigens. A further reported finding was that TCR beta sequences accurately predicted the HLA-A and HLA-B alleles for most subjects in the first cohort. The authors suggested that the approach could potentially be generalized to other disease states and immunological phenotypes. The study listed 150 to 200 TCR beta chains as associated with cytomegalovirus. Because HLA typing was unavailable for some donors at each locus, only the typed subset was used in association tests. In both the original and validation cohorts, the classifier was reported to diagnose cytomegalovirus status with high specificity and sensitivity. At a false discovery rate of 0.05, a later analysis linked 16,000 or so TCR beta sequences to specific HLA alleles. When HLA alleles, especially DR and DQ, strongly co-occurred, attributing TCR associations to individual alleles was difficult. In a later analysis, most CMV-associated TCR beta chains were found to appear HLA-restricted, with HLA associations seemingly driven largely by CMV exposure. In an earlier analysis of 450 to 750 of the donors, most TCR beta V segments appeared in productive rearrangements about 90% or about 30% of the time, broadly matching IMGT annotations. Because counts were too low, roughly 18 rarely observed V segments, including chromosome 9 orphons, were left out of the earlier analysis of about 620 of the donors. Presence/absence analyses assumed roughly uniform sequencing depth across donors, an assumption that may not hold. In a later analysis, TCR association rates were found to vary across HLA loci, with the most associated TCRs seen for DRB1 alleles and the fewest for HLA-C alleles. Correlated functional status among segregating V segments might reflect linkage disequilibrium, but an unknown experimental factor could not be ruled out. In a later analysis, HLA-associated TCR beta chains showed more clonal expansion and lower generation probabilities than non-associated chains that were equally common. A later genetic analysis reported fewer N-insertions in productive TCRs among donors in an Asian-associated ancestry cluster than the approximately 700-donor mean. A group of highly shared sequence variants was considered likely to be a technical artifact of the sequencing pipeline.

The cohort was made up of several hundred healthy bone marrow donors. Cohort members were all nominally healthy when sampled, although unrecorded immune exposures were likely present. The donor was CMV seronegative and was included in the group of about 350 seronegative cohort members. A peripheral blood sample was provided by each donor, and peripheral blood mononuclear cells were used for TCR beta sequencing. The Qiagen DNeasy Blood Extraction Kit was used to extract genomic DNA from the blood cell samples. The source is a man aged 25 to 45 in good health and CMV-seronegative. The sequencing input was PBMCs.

The CDR3 is CASSLVYGLLNEQFF. The nucleotide sequence reads TGTGCCAGCAGCTTAGTTTACGGGTTGCTTAATGAGCAGTTCTTC. The rearrangement joined TRBV7-6 to TRBJ2-1, with no reliable assignment of the D segment. In the germline V gene, CDR1 corresponds to SGHVS and CDR2 to FNYEAQ. Inclusive of the bounding cysteine and phenylalanine, the CDR3 is 15 residues long. The kept DNA is CDR3 alone, 45 bases in frame from the first base. The germline ends are 14 bases apart after V is trimmed by 1 base and J by 7 bases. Beyond the CDR3, the reference TRBV7-6 and TRBJ2-1 genes provide the residues; the full variable domain reads: GAGVSQSPRYKVTKRGQDVALRCDPISGHVSLYWYRQALGQGPEFLTYFNYEAQQDKSGLPNDRFSAERPEGSISTLTIQRTEQRDSAMYRCASSLVYGLLNEQFFGPGTRLTVL.